The sequence of this T cell receptor beta chain was determined in a study of cytomegalovirus exposure and HLA in healthy donors. PCR was performed using 60 Vbeta and 13 Jbeta primers. Some clones are missing from TCRdb's copy, which holds only in-frame ones; the method was immunoSEQ multiplex PCR. This sample has over 70,000 clones, with around 80% found just once. V dropped 1 base and J dropped 0; count of bases not matched to a gene: 15. From germline, CDR1 is SGHRS and CDR2 YFSETQ. The length of the CDR3 is 21 residues. This clonotype was sampled from a man in his late teens or twenties in good health and CMV-seronegative. V and J are TRBV5-1 and TRBJ2-4; 11 bases fit TRBD2. The sequencing input was PBMCs. The CDR3 region is CASSLLPPVSGGAVAKNIQYF. Here the CDR3 DNA reads TGCGCCAGCAGCTTGCTTCCCCCTGTTAGCGGGGGGGCCGTAGCCAAAAACATTCAGTACTTC.